This is a list of T cell receptor beta chains from one sample in a study of T cells in Graves' hyperthyroidism and ophthalmopathy. TCRdb re-called the multiplex PCR reads through MiXCR, storing one row per CDR3 protein. The data show over 500,000 distinct CDR3 sequences, 14% seen once. Sequences were obtained from blood. These receptors were obtained from a woman between 40 and 55 years old with Graves' hyperthyroidism. CDR3s include the opening cysteine and the closing phenylalanine or tryptophan. D genes are given only for firm matches. Expanded clones are given a class, and other clones once, few, many or no size at all.

size: many; D: -; V: TRBV2; J: TRBJ1-5; DNA: TGTGCCAGCAGTGAATACAGGGCGGGTTTTCAGCCCCAGCATTTT; CDR3: CASSEYRAGFQPQHF
size: many; D: -; V: TRBV11-2; J: TRBJ2-7; DNA: TGTGCCAGCAGCACCCCAATCTCCTACGAGCAGTACTTC; CDR3: CASSTPISYEQYF
size: many; D: TRBD1; V: TRBV28; J: TRBJ1-5; DNA: TGTGCCAGCAGCTTCCCATCTTCGACAGGGGGCAATCAGCCCCAGCATTTT; CDR3: CASSFPSSTGGNQPQHF
size: many; D: -; V: TRBV2; J: TRBJ1-5; DNA: TGTGCCAGCAGCGAGAGGGGTGTATATAGCAATCAGCCCCAGCATTTT; CDR3: CASSERGVYSNQPQHF
size: many; D: -; V: TRBV11-3; J: TRBJ1-1; DNA: TGTGCCAGCAGCTTAGACGGGCTCGGGCGGATGAACACTGAAGCTTTCTTT; CDR3: CASSLDGLGRMNTEAFF
size: many; D: -; V: TRBV12-3/TRBV12-4; J: TRBJ1-5; DNA: TGTGCCAGCAGTTTTCAAGGGGAAAGCAATCAGCCCCAGCATTTT; CDR3: CASSFQGESNQPQHF
size: many; D: TRBD2; V: TRBV20-1; J: TRBJ2-1; DNA: TGCAGTGCTAGCGTACTAGCGGGGGGCGGTGGGGAGCAGTTCTTC; CDR3: CSASVLAGGGGEQFF
size: many; D: -; V: TRBV6-1; J: TRBJ1-2; DNA: TGTGCCAGCAGATCAGGTTATGGCTACACCTTC; CDR3: CASRSGYGYTF
size: many; D: TRBD2; V: TRBV3-1; J: TRBJ2-5; DNA: TGTGCCAGCAGCCAAGGGCTAGCGGGAGAGCAAGAGACCCAGTACTTC; CDR3: CASSQGLAGEQETQYF
size: -; D: TRBD2; V: TRBV19; J: TRBJ2-1; DNA: TGTGCCAGTAGCCCGGGGACTAGCGCCGACAATGAGCAGTTCTTC; CDR3: CASSPGTSADNEQFF
size: -; D: TRBD1; V: TRBV4-1; J: TRBJ2-3; DNA: TGCGCCAGCAGCCAAGGTTGGACAGGGGGTGATACGCAGTATTTT; CDR3: CASSQGWTGGDTQYF
size: many; D: -; V: TRBV12-3/TRBV12-4; J: TRBJ1-5; DNA: TGTGCCAGCAGTATCGACAGGTCCCTAGTCAATCAGCCCCAGCATTTT; CDR3: CASSIDRSLVNQPQHF
size: many; D: -; V: TRBV27; J: TRBJ1-6; DNA: TGTGCCAGCAGTTTGGACTTTAATTCACCCCTCCACTTT; CDR3: CASSLDFNSPLHF
size: many; D: -; V: TRBV28; J: TRBJ1-1; DNA: TGTGCCGGGGGGGGCAGGGAGTCCCTGCGGGCTTTCTTT; CDR3: CAGGGRESLRAFF
size: many; D: -; V: TRBV5-8; J: TRBJ2-5; DNA: TGTGCCAGCAGCCTTGACCAAGGGCGAGAGACCCAGTACTTC; CDR3: CASSLDQGRETQYF
size: few; D: TRBD1; V: TRBV6-5; J: TRBJ1-1; DNA: TGTGCCAGCAGTAACCGACAGGGGCGTAACACTGAAGCTTTCTTT; CDR3: CASSNRQGRNTEAFF
size: -; D: TRBD1; V: TRBV7-9; J: TRBJ1-2; DNA: TGTGCCAGCAGCAAGATCTTGGGACAGCAAGTCTATGGCTACACCTTC; CDR3: CASSKILGQQVYGYTF
size: many; D: -; V: TRBV24-1; J: TRBJ2-5; DNA: TGTGCCACCAGTGATTTCATACAAGAGACCCAGTACTTC; CDR3: CATSDFIQETQYF
size: many; D: TRBD2; V: TRBV6-1; J: TRBJ2-2; DNA: TGTGCCAGCATAACCGGGACTAGCACGAACACCGGGGAGCTGTTTTTT; CDR3: CASITGTSTNTGELFF
size: -; D: TRBD1; V: TRBV20-1; J: TRBJ2-4; DNA: TGCAGTGCTGTCAGGGGGCGTTCAGACATTCAGTACTTC; CDR3: CSAVRGRSDIQYF
size: -; D: TRBD1; V: TRBV6-1; J: TRBJ1-2; DNA: TGTGCCAGCAGATCAGGGGGCCTCGACTATGGCTACACCTTC; CDR3: CASRSGGLDYGYTF
size: few; D: TRBD1; V: TRBV6-1; J: TRBJ1-5; DNA: TGTGCCAGCAGCGACCCAGGGGGCCGGGGTCAGCCCCAGCATTTT; CDR3: CASSDPGGRGQPQHF
size: -; D: TRBD1; V: TRBV29-1; J: TRBJ1-1; DNA: TGCAGCGTTGAAGACCATTCGACAGGGGAGAACACTGAAGCTTTCTTT; CDR3: CSVEDHSTGENTEAFF
size: many; D: TRBD1; V: TRBV7-2; J: TRBJ2-1; DNA: TGTGCCAGCAGCTTAGCACAGGGGGCAGGGAATGAGCAGTTCTTC; CDR3: CASSLAQGAGNEQFF
size: -; D: -; V: TRBV5-1; J: TRBJ2-7; DNA: TGCGCCAGCAGCTTAGACATGGACAGAGCCTACGAGCAGTACTTC; CDR3: CASSLDMDRAYEQYF
size: many; D: -; V: TRBV5-6; J: TRBJ2-5; DNA: TGTGCCAGCAGTCCTGGACAGCTCCCTCAAGAGACCCAGTACTTC; CDR3: CASSPGQLPQETQYF
size: many; D: -; V: TRBV7-6; J: TRBJ1-2; DNA: TGTGCCAGCAGCCTCCTAATAGCTAACTATGGCTACACCTTC; CDR3: CASSLLIANYGYTF
size: many; D: -; V: TRBV7-2; J: TRBJ2-5; DNA: TGTGCCAGCAGCCATCCGGGGCCCCAAACCCAGTACTTC; CDR3: CASSHPGPQTQYF
size: many; D: -; V: TRBV18; J: TRBJ2-2; DNA: TGTGCCAGCTCACCACTCACCGGGGAGCTGTTTTTT; CDR3: CASSPLTGELFF
size: many; D: -; V: TRBV2; J: TRBJ1-4; DNA: TGTGCCAGCAGTGAATTGGGACGGTTTAATGAAAAACTGTTTTTT; CDR3: CASSELGRFNEKLFF
size: -; D: -; V: TRBV19; J: TRBJ2-3; DNA: TGTGCCAGTAATAATAATCGGAACACAGATACGCAGTATTTT; CDR3: CASNNNRNTDTQYF
size: many; D: TRBD1; V: TRBV24-1; J: TRBJ2-3; DNA: TGTGCCACCAGCTTCGGACAGGGATCGACAGATACGCAGTATTTT; CDR3: CATSFGQGSTDTQYF
size: -; D: TRBD2; V: TRBV6-5; J: TRBJ2-7; DNA: TGTGCCAGCAGTTACGGTGAGGGAGGGCCCTACGAGCAGTACTTC; CDR3: CASSYGEGGPYEQYF
size: many; D: -; V: TRBV20-1; J: TRBJ2-3; DNA: TGCAGTGCTCTGGGAACTACTCCGAGCACAGATACGCAGTATTTT; CDR3: CSALGTTPSTDTQYF
size: -; D: -; V: TRBV10-3; J: TRBJ1-6; DNA: TGTGCCATCAGTGAGCCGGGAAGGGATTCACCCCTCCGCTTT; CDR3: CAISEPGRDSPLRF
size: many; D: -; V: TRBV28; J: TRBJ1-5; DNA: TGTGCCAGCAGTTCTGGGGGGGGTAGCAATCAGCCCCAGCATTTT; CDR3: CASSSGGGSNQPQHF
size: few; D: TRBD1; V: TRBV6-1; J: TRBJ1-1; DNA: TGTGCCAGCAGCCGGACAGGGTCCGTCCCTGAAGCTTTCTTT; CDR3: CASSRTGSVPEAFF
size: few; D: TRBD1; V: TRBV3-1; J: TRBJ2-2; DNA: TGTGCCAGCAGCTCCTTCCGACAGGGGTCCACCGGGGAGCTGTTTTTT; CDR3: CASSSFRQGSTGELFF
size: many; D: TRBD2; V: TRBV28; J: TRBJ2-2; DNA: TGTGCCAGCAATGAGCTCAGGGGCGGGGGACTAGCTGCCACCGGGGAGCTGTTTTTT; CDR3: CASNELRGGGLAATGELFF
size: -; D: TRBD1; V: TRBV6-1; J: TRBJ1-1; DNA: TGTGCCAGCAGTGAAGCGATCGGGACAGATGTCTTTTCTGAAGCTTTCTTT; CDR3: CASSEAIGTDVFSEAFF
size: many; D: -; V: TRBV3-1; J: TRBJ1-1; DNA: TGTGCCAGCAGCCAAGTGGGAAGGAAGGCTGAAGCTTTCTTT; CDR3: CASSQVGRKAEAFF
size: -; D: -; V: TRBV12-3/TRBV12-4; J: TRBJ2-3; DNA: TGTGCCAGCGGATATTCGCAGGGCCAGACAGATACGCAGTATTTT; CDR3: CASGYSQGQTDTQYF
size: many; D: -; V: TRBV6-8; J: TRBJ2-7; DNA: TGTGCCAGCAGTTACTCGTGCGGGAAGTTTTACGAGCAGTACTTC; CDR3: CASSYSCGKFYEQYF